This T cell receptor (beta chain) was profiled in a study of T cells in Graves' hyperthyroidism and ophthalmopathy. Researchers amplified the TCR beta CDR3 regions from RNA transcripts. The HTBI set primed first-round TCR CDR3 RT-PCR. MiXCR was run by TCRdb on the multiplex PCR reads, yielding one entry per CDR3 protein. Of under 300,000 distinct CDR3 sequences in the sample, around 20% were seen once. Germline CDR1 MNHEY, CDR2 SVGAGI. CDR3 length equals 16 residues. J lost 1 base, V lost 0 bases, and 0 bases had no gene match. Exclusion of patients followed from uncontrolled infection, other autoimmune disease, pregnancy or lactation.

The J gene is TRBJ2-2, the V gene TRBV6-5, with TRBD1 matching 9 bases. The source of this sequence is a man aged 30 to 45 with Graves' ophthalmopathy. The sample was blood. CDR3 bases: TGTGCCAGCAGTTACTCGGGACAGGGGAACACCGGGGAGCTGTTTTTT. Translation gives CASSYSGQGNTGELFF.